The source of this T cell receptor beta chain is a study of cytomegalovirus exposure and HLA in healthy donors. Study-wide background: The 120 or so validation repertoires used the same platform as the roughly 670 first-cohort repertoires, a later analysis reported. General study results and limits: In the roughly 120 validation repertoires, a later analysis found that first-cohort TCR clusters tended to co-occur.

Concerning this clone: Its matching antigen is unknown.

Here immunoSEQ multiplex PCR was the method, and the copy in TCRdb shows in-frame clones only, minus some. The data hold about 200,000 clones, with around 88% observed a single time. Looked up from germline, CDR1 is SGHNT and CDR2 is YYREEE (reference sequence). With 0 bases removed from V and 7 bases from J, the gap between germline ends came to 16 bases. The CDR3 is made up of 15 amino acids. The chain joins TRBV5-4 to TRBJ1-2, with unresolved D. The sequenced sample consisted of PBMCs. This clonotype originated in a woman between 18 and 29 years old in good health and CMV-seronegative. CDR3 coding DNA: TGTGCCAGCAGCTTGGCCGACCCGGGTAGAGGTGGCTACACCTTC. This encodes CASSLADPGRGGYTF.